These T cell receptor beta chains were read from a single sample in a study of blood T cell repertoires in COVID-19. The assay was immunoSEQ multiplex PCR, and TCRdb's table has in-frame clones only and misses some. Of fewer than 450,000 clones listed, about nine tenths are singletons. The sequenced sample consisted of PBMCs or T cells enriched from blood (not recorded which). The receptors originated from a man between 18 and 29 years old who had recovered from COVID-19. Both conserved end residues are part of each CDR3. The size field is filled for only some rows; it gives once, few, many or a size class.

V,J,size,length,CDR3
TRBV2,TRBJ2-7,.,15,CASNLQGAYRYEQYF
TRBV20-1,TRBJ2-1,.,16,CSASYRQGKIYNEQFF
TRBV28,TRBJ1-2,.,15,CASKLSDRDGYGYTF
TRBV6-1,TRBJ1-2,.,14,CASSDRDTTYGYTF
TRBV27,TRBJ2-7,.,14,CASSFTGASYEQYF
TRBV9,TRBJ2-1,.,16,CASSVVASGSSGEQFF
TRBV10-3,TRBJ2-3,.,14,CAISGDRGTDTQYF
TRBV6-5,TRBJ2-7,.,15,CASSPFKRVIYEQYF
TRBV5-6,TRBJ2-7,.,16,CASSWFEGQVINEQYF
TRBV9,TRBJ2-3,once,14,CASSVGLGSDTQYF
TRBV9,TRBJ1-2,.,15,CASSGVARSSYGYTF
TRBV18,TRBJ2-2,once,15,CASSPKTGAIGELFF
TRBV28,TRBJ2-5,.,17,CASSIGGRARYQETQYF
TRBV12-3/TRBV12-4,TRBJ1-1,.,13,CASSFGVEAEAFF
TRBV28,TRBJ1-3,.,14,CASTPPGSGNTIYF
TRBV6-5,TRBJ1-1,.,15,CASKPRGAGNTEAFF
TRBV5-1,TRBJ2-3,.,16,CASSSRTSLLPDTQYF
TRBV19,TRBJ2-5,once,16,CASSIGWTEYQETQYF
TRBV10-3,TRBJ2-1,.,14,CATVAGGRYNEQFF
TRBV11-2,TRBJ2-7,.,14,CASSSTAPSYEQYF
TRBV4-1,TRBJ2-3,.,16,CASSQATGSETDTQYF
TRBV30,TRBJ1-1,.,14,CAWGLTGMNTEAFF
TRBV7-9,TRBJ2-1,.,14,CASSLYLTANEQFF
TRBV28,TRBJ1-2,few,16,CASSTPEGGGSYGYTF
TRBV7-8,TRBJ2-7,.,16,CASSSGRLRGIYEQYF
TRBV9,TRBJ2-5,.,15,CASSVGDRGRETQYF
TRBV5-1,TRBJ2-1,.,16,CASSLGGLNAGNGQFF
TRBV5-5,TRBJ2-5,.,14,CASSLGQIQETQYF
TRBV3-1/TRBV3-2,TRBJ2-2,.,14,CASSRGQNTGELFF
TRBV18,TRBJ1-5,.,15,CASSPGGTGNQPQHF
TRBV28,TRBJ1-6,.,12,CASRPGGTPLHF
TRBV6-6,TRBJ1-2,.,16,CASSYQGSPKNYGYTF
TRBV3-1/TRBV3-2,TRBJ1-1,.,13,CASSQGQGTEAFF
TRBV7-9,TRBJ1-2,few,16,CASSQSTGLADYGYTF
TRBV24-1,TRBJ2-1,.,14,CATTTAANNNEQFF
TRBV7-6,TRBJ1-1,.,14,CASSPLLGAVDAFF
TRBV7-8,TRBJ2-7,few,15,CASSLGTGGYGEQYF
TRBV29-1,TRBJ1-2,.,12,CRVDSPNYGYTF